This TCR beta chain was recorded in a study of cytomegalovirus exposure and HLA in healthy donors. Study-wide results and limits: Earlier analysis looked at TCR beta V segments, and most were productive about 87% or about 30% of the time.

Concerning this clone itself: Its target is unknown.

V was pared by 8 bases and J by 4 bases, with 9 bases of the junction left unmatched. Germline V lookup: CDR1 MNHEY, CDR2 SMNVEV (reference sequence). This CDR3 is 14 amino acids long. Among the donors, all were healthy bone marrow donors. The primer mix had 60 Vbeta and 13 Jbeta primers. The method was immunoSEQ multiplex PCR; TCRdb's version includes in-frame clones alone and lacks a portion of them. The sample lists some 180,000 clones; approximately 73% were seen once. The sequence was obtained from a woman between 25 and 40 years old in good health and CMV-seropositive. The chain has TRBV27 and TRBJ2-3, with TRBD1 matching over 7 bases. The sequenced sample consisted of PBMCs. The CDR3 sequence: CASSLRQGADTQYF. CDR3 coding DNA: TGTGCCAGCTCCCTTAGACAGGGAGCAGATACGCAGTATTTT.